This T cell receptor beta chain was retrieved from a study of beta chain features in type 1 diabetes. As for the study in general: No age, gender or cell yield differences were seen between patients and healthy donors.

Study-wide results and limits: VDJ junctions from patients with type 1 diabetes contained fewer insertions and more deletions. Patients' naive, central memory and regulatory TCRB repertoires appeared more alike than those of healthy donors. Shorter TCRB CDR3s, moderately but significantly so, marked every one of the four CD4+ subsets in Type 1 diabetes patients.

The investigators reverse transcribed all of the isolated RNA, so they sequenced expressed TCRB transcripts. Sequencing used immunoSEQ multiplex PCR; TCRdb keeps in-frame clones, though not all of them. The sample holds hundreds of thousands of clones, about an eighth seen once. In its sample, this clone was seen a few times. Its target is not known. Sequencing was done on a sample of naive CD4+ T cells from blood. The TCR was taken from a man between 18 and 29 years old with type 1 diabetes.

The CDR3 nucleotides are TGTGCCAGCAGCTCCTTGGGGGCCCAAGAGACCCAGTACTTC. Translating gives CASSSLGAQETQYF. This sequence joins TRBV7-2 and TRBJ2-5; the D gene is possibly TRBD1 (6 bases). The germline CDR1 and CDR2 sequences are SGHTA and FQGNSA. The CDR3 covers 14 residues. V was clipped by 4 bases and J by 1 base, with 10 bases between them.